The 27 T cell receptor beta chains listed next were all sequenced from one sample in a study of T-cell memory formation after mild COVID-19. TCRdb itself ran the 5' RACE reads through MiXCR, one entry per CDR3 protein. The table shows about 210,000 distinct CDR3 sequences, with over 9.5% occurring only once. The source material was PBMCs or a T cell subset sorted from them (not recorded which). These TCRs come from a man aged 18 to 30 who had mild COVID-19 (a few samples of this study predate the infection). Cell type and time point are not known.

This chain joins TRBV7-9 and TRBJ2-5; D is undetermined. Trimming took 3 bases from V and 2 from J, leaving 7 bases between them. The length of the CDR3 is 13 residues. The germline V gene has CDR1 SEHNR and CDR2 FQNEAQ (reference sequence). The CDR3 region is CASSFVSQETQYF. Here the CDR3 DNA reads TGTGCCAGCAGCTTTGTCAGTCAAGAGACCCAGTACTTC.

The chain couples TRBV12-3 or TRBV12-4 to TRBJ1-2; D perhaps matches TRBD1 (6 bases). The CDR3 has 13 amino acids. Deletions cut 6 bases from V and 6 bases from J, with 14 bases between. CDR3 protein: CASRSDRYHGYTF. The CDR3 DNA reads as TGTGCCAGCAGATCCGACAGGTACCATGGCTACACCTTC.

The chain carries TRBV12-3 or TRBV12-4 and TRBJ1-1; maybe TRBD1 (5 bases). Trimming took 1 base from V and 7 from J, leaving 13 bases between them. The CDR3 contains 14 residues. The CDR3 is CASSLGYRRGEAFF. The DNA of the CDR3 is TGTGCCAGCAGTTTAGGGTACAGGAGGGGTGAAGCTTTCTTT.

Concerning this clonotype itself: Sequence at one end of the junction differs from germline and may be a read error. The chain employs TRBV7-9 and TRBJ1-1, with D possibly matching TRBD1 (6 bases). The CDR3 extends over 12 amino acids. Germline CDR1 reads SEHNR; CDR2 reads FQNEAQ (reference sequence). CDR3 region: CACSLETGEAFF. CDR3 nucleotides: TGTGCCTGCAGCCTTGAGACAGGTGAAGCTTTCTTT.

This clonotype has at least ten counts. CDR3 sequence (DNA): TGCGCCAGCAGCCGCGGGTTCACGGTTAGCAATCAGCCCCAGCATTTT. This translates into CASSRGFTVSNQPQHF. The chain uses TRBV4-1 and TRBJ1-5; D is unresolved. Germline values: CDR1 MGHRA, CDR2 YSYEKL. V lost 4 bases to trimming and J lost 0 bases, with 13 bases between them. The CDR3 has 16 residues.

As concerns this clonotype: A read error may account for a junction end that differs from germline. The chain uses TRBV7-7 and TRBJ2-3; D is perhaps TRBD1 or TRBD2 (6 bases each). CDR1 SSHAT and CDR2 FNYEAQ come from the germline V gene (reference sequence). There are 17 residues in the CDR3. CDR3 sequence: CASSYGTYREGTDTQYF. For the CDR3, the DNA is TGTGCTAGCAGCTACGGAACCTACAGGGAGGGCACAGATACGCAGTATTTT. Filled out from reference TRBV7-7 and TRBJ2-3, the complete variable domain reads GAGVSQSPRYKVTKRGQDVTLRCDPISSHATLYWYQQALGQGPEFLTYFNYEAQPDKSGLPSDRFSAERPEGSISTLTIQRTEQRDSAMYRCASSYGTYREGTDTQYFGPGTRLTVL.

The rearrangement links TRBV7-2 to TRBJ1-1; 7 nucleotides match TRBD1. Trimming cost V 6 bases and J 1 base; bases outside gene matches: 5. Per germline, CDR1 SGHTA and CDR2 FQGNSA. The CDR3 is made up of 14 amino acids. CDR3 coding DNA: TGTGCCAGCAGAACGGGACAGAGGAACACTGAAGCTTTCTTT. Residues: CASRTGQRNTEAFF.

The rearrangement joins TRBV7-9 to TRBJ2-1; the D is unclear. The CDR3 spans 15 residues. With 4 bases removed from V and 3 bases from J, the gap between germline ends came to 13 bases. Per the germline V gene, CDR1 is SEHNR and CDR2 is FQNEAQ (reference sequence). The CDR3 nucleotides are TGTGCCAGCAGCTCCCCGGGTAGGAACTACAATGAGCAGTTCTTC. Encoded protein: CASSSPGRNYNEQFF. Full variable domain (remainder filled in from reference TRBV7-9 and TRBJ2-1): DTGVSQNPRHKITKRGQNVTFRCDPISEHNRLYWYRQTLGQGPEFLTYFQNEAQLEKSRLLSDRFSAERPKGSFSTLEIQRTEQGDSAMYLCASSSPGRNYNEQFFGPGTRLTVL.

Worth noting for this clonotype: A much larger clone differs from this one at a single base, so this may be a read error. This chain uses TRBV5-1 with TRBJ2-2; D is uncertain. This CDR3 comprises 15 residues. The V and J ends lost 1 base and 4 bases respectively, with 11 bases between them. The V gene's germline CDR1 is SGHRS and CDR2 YFSETQ. The CDR3 region has the DNA TGCGCCAGCAGCTTGTCCTACTGGGGCACCGGGGAGCTGTTTTTT. This codes for CASSLSYWGTGELFF.

The chain combines TRBV7-9 with TRBJ1-1; D is perhaps TRBD1 (5 bases). Trimming took off 1 base at V and 5 bases at J, with 11 bases between the two ends. The germline V gene encodes CDR1 SEHNR and CDR2 FQNEAQ (reference sequence). The CDR3 runs 14 residues. The CDR3 region has the DNA TGTGCCAGCAGCTTAGTTGGGGGATGGACTGAAGCTTTCTTT. The encoded protein is CASSLVGGWTEAFF.

V is TRBV5-1 and J is TRBJ1-2, with TRBD1 matching over 7 bases. Germline CDR1 reads SGHRS; CDR2 reads YFSETQ. J lost 4 bases, V lost 0 bases, and 3 bases had no gene match. The CDR3 length is 14 residues. The CDR3 sequence is CASSLGDRSYGYTF. In nucleotides, the CDR3 is TGCGCCAGCAGCTTGGGGGACAGAAGCTATGGCTACACCTTC.

In this sample, this clonotype turned up a few times. The chain joins TRBV7-9 to TRBJ1-4; D gene ambiguous. This CDR3 spans 14 amino acids. CDR1 and CDR2 (germline): SEHNR, FQNEAQ (reference sequence). V was trimmed by 6 bases and J by 0 bases, leaving 8 bases between them. The CDR3 spells CASSPGATNEKLFF. The CDR3 DNA follows: TGTGCCAGCAGTCCCGGGGCAACTAATGAAAAACTGTTTTTT.

This chain joins TRBV6-5 and TRBJ1-1, with D possibly being TRBD1 (5 bases). Trimming left V 4 bases short and J 4 bases short, with 10 bases between. The V gene's germline CDR1 is MNHEY and CDR2 SVGAGI. The CDR3 consists of 13 residues. The CDR3 region has the DNA TGTGCCAGCAGTTTAGGGACCGGCACTGAAGCTTTCTTT. Residues: CASSLGTGTEAFF.

This clonotype appeared a few times. The V call is TRBV7-8, the J call TRBJ2-2, with 12 bases lining up with TRBD2. J was trimmed by 5 bases and V by 1 base; bases with no gene match: 5. The CDR3 consists of 17 residues. The germline V gene has CDR1 SGHVS and CDR2 FQNEAQ. The DNA of the CDR3 is TGTGCCAGCAGCTTAGGTCTAGCGGGGGGGCAAACCGGGGAGCTGTTTTTT. This translates into CASSLGLAGGQTGELFF.

The V call is TRBV9, the J call TRBJ2-3; no definite D call. Between the trimmed V and J ends, which lost 0 bases and 7 bases, there was a span of 9 bases. CDR3 length: 13 amino acids. Germline CDR1 reads SGDLS; CDR2 reads YYNGEE. Here the CDR3 reads CASSVAGQNTQYF. CDR3 bases: TGTGCCAGCAGCGTAGCCGGGCAGAATACGCAGTATTTT.

The chain carries TRBV15 and TRBJ1-3, with TRBD1 as a possible D gene (6 bases). Germline V gene sequence: CDR1 LNHNV, CDR2 YYDKDF (reference sequence). The CDR3 contains 18 residues. Trimming shortened V by 0 bases and J by 0 bases, and 15 bases separated the two germline ends. CDR3 region: CATSRERGGSASGNTIYF. The CDR3 coding sequence is TGTGCCACCAGCAGAGAGAGGGGGGGCTCAGCCTCTGGAAACACCATATATTTT.

The chain is built from TRBV5-1 and TRBJ1-2; a weak D match, TRBD1 (6 bases). Germline lookup yields CDR1 SGHRS and CDR2 YFSETQ. Between the trimmed V and J ends, which lost 4 bases and 2 bases, there was a span of 15 bases. CDR3 length: 15 amino acids. CDR3 nucleotide sequence: TGCGCCAGCAGCCCGGACGGACAGTGGAACTATGGCTACACCTTC. It specifies CASSPDGQWNYGYTF.

This chain connects TRBV4-2 to TRBJ2-5; 9 bases align to TRBD1. Germline loops: CDR1 LGHNA, CDR2 YNFKEQ. This CDR3 is built from 15 residues. J was trimmed by 4 bases and V by 0 bases; bases with no gene match: 3. CDR3 residues: CASSQELQGAETQYF. CDR3 in DNA: TGTGCCAGCAGCCAAGAGCTACAGGGGGCAGAGACCCAGTACTTC.

The chain recombines TRBV28 with TRBJ1-1; D is ambiguous. Germline CDR1 is MDHEN and CDR2 is SYDVKM. The CDR3 is 13 residues long. V was cut by 3 bases and J by 1 base, with 6 bases left in between. The CDR3: CASSFVANTEAFF. CDR3 in DNA: TGTGCCAGCAGTTTTGTGGCGAACACTGAAGCTTTCTTT. Looking up the rest from reference TRBV28 and TRBJ1-1 gives the full variable domain: DVKVTQSSRYLVKRTGEKVFLECVQDMDHENMFWYRQDPGLGLRLIYFSYDVKMKEKGDIPEGYSVSREKKERFSLILESASTNQTSMYLCASSFVANTEAFFGQGTRLTVV.

This clonotype was found many times. This chain joins TRBV4-1 and TRBJ1-5; no firm D call. The CDR3 is made up of 14 amino acids. Germline V gives CDR1 MGHRA, CDR2 YSYEKL. Deletions cut 1 base from V and 4 bases from J, with 8 bases between. The CDR3: CASSQGVENQPQHF. The CDR3, as DNA: TGCGCCAGCAGCCAAGGAGTGGAGAATCAGCCCCAGCATTTT.

Here the CDR3 reads CSAYLAGQMTQPQHF. Written as DNA, the CDR3 is TGCAGTGCTTACCTTGCCGGACAGATGACTCAGCCCCAGCATTTT. The chain couples TRBV20-1 to TRBJ1-5; D may be TRBD1 (6 bases). This CDR3 contains 15 residues. Looked up from germline, CDR1 is DFQATT and CDR2 is SNEGSKA (reference sequence). The germline V and J ends were trimmed by 5 bases and 6 bases, with 20 bases remaining between them.

There are a few counts of this clonotype. The chain links TRBV20-1 to TRBJ2-5; 11 positions match TRBD2. Germline CDR1 reads DFQATT; CDR2 reads SNEGSKA (reference sequence). The junction had 3 bases not matched to a gene; V was cut back by 3 bases and J by 3 bases. CDR3 length: 14 amino acids. CDR3 in amino acids: CSASTSGGKETQYF. In nucleotides, the CDR3 is TGCAGTGCTAGTACTAGCGGGGGTAAAGAGACCCAGTACTTC.

The rearrangement joins TRBV12-3 or TRBV12-4 to TRBJ2-7; 8 nucleotides line up with TRBD2. Trimming cost V 5 bases and J 5 bases; bases outside gene matches: 11. There are 15 residues in the CDR3. The DNA for the CDR3 is TGTGCCAGCAGTCTCTGGCGACTAGCGAACAACGAGCAGTACTTC. Protein product: CASSLWRLANNEQYF.

This clonotype occurred many times. The chain couples TRBV3-1 to TRBJ1-1, with D unresolved. Trimming stripped 4 bases from V and 1 base from J, with 10 bases between. The CDR3 has 14 amino acids. From germline, CDR1 is LGHDT and CDR2 YNNKEL (reference sequence). CDR3 bases: TGTGCCAGCAGCCCGTGGGAGGGGAACACTGAAGCTTTCTTT. Its protein product is CASSPWEGNTEAFF.

The chain carries TRBV20-1 and TRBJ2-2, with 8 bases that match TRBD2. The CDR3 spans 14 residues. Germline CDR1 reads DFQATT; CDR2 reads SNEGSKA (reference sequence). V dropped 5 bases and J dropped 5; count of bases not matched to a gene: 7. The CDR3 bases are TGCAGTGCTCGCCGGGGGGGCCTAACCGGGGAGCTGTTTTTT. Translating gives CSARRGGLTGELFF.

In this sample, this clonotype turned up a few times. This chain uses TRBV5-1 with TRBJ2-7, with 9 nucleotides matching TRBD1. The CDR3 extends over 15 amino acids. V lost 4 bases to trimming and J lost 2 bases; unmatched junction nucleotides: 7. In germline, CDR1 is SGHRS, CDR2 YFSETQ. The CDR3 here is CASSNSGQGPYEQYF. The DNA of the CDR3 is TGCGCCAGCAGCAACTCGGGACAGGGCCCCTACGAGCAGTACTTC.

This clonotype was seen once. The rearrangement joins TRBV5-1 to TRBJ2-1; maybe TRBD2 (6 bases). This CDR3 comprises 14 residues. The V end lost 1 base, the J end lost 9 bases, and 14 bases lay between the germline ends. Germline-derived CDR1 and CDR2 are SGHRS and YFSETQ. The CDR3 DNA is TGCGCCAGCAGCTTGCAGGTCGGGAGCGGTGAGCAGTTCTTC. It translates to CASSLQVGSGEQFF.